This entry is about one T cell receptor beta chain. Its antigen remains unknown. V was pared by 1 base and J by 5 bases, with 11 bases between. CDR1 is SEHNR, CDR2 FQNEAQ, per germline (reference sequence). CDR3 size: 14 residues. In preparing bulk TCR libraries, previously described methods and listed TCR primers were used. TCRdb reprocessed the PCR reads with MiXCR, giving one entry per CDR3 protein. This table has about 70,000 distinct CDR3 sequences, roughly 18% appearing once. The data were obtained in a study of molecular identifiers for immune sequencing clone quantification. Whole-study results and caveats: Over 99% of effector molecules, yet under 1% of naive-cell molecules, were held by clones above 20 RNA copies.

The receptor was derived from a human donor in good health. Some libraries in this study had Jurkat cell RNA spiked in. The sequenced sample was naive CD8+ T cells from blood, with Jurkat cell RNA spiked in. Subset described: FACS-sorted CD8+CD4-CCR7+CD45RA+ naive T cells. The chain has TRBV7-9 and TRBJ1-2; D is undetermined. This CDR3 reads CASSLGAANYGYTF. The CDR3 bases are TGTGCCAGCAGCTTAGGGGCGGCGAATTATGGCTACACCTTC.